This T cell receptor (beta chain) was recovered during a study of T cells in women clearing cervical HPV infection. Sequencing used immunoSEQ multiplex PCR; TCRdb keeps in-frame clones, though not all of them. The ten top clones account for around a quarter, within a sample of 10,000 to 15,000 clones. With regard to this clone: The observed sequence ends 3 residues before the CDR3 terminus, with the missing tail filled in from the germline J gene.

The germline V gene has CDR1 KGHSH and CDR2 LQKENI. V was clipped by 2 bases and J by 8 bases, with 13 bases between them. The CDR3 has 14 residues. This sequence joins TRBV18 and TRBJ1-3; the D gene is possibly TRBD1 (6 bases). The material sequenced was blood buffy coat. The TCR was taken from a woman aged 18 to 75 with a cervical HPV16 infection that either progressed to CIN3+ or cleared (not recorded which). CDR3 DNA, as far as it was read: TGTGCCAGCTCACCATCCGGATCAGGGGACACC. As protein: CASSPSGSGDT. The CDR3 in its entirety is CASSPSGSGDTIYF.